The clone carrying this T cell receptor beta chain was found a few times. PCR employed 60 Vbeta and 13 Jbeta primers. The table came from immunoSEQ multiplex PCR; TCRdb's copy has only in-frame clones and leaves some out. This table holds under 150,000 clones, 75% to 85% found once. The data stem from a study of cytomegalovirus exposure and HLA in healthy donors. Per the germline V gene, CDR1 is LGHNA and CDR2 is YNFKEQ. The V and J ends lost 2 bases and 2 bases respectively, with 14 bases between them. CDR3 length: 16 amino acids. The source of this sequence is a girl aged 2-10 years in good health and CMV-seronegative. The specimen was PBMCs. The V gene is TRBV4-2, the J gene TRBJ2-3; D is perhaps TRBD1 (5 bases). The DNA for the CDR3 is TGTGCCAGCAGCCAATCCGACAGAGAGCCCACAGATACGCAGTATTTT. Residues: CASSQSDREPTDTQYF.